This T cell receptor beta chain was captured by sequencing in a study of identical twins. Regarding the study as a whole: Analyses of zero insertions could be partly confounded by invariant MAIT and iNKT cells. The study found weaker excess twin sharing in beta out-of-frame sequences. Shared out-of-frame alpha sequences (those common to twins) showed excess low generation probability.

Germline V gives CDR1 SNHLY, CDR2 FYNNEI. Between the trimmed V and J ends, which lost 6 bases and 3 bases, there was a span of 9 bases. This CDR3 contains 13 residues. This clonotype was recorded a few times. The antigen is undetermined. Via MiXCR, TCRdb re-called the 5' RACE reads, giving one row per CDR3 protein. The table has hundreds of thousands of distinct CDR3 sequences, 20% to 25% seen once. The sample was also linked to a second study, of yellow fever vaccine responses in identical twins. In that study: Twins' vaccine T cell responses reportedly seemed partly convergent and partly personalized.

The sequence was collected from a woman under 30 in good health. The chain recombines TRBV2 with TRBJ2-1, with D perhaps being TRBD1 or TRBD2 (5 bases each). Sequenced input: CD4+ T cells sorted from blood. DNA of the CDR3: TGTGCCAGCAGGGGACCGCTCTACAATGAGCAGTTCTTC. Amino acids: CASRGPLYNEQFF. The whole variable domain, filled in from reference TRBV2 and TRBJ2-1, reads EPEVTQTPSHQVTQMGQEVILRCVPISNHLYFYWYRQILGQKVEFLVSFYNNEISEKSEIFDDQFSVERPDGSNFTLKIRSTKLEDSAMYFCASRGPLYNEQFFGPGTRLTVL.